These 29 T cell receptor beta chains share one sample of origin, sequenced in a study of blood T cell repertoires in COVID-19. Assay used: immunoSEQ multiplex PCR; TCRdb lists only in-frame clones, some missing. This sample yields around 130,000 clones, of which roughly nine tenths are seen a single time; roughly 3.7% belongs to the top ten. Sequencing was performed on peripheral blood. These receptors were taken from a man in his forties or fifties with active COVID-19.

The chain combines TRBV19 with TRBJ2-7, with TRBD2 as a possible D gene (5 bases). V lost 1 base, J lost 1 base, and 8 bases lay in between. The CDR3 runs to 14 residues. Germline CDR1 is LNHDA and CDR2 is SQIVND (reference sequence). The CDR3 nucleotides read TGTGCCAGTAGTATAGGCTGGGAGTCCTACGAGCAGTACTTC. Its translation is CASSIGWESYEQYF.

The CDR3 loop is CASSLDDGFGMNTEAFF. CDR3 coding DNA: TGTGCCAGCAGCTTAGACGATGGGTTCGGGATGAACACTGAAGCTTTCTTT. The V call is TRBV7-9, the J call TRBJ1-1; D gene unclear. This CDR3 contains 17 residues. V was cut by 1 base and J by 0 bases, with 15 bases left in between. From germline, CDR1 is SEHNR and CDR2 FQNEAQ (reference sequence).

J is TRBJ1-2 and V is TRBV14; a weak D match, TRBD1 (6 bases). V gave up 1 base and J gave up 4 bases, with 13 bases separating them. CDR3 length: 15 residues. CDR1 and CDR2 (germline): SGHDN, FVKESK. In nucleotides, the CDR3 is TGTGCCAGCAGCCAAGTGGCCCTGGGGGCCTATGGCTACACCTTC. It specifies CASSQVALGAYGYTF. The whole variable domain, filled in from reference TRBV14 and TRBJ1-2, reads EAGVTQFPSHSVIEKGQTVTLRCDPISGHDNLYWYRRVMGKEIKFLLHFVKESKQDESGMPNNRFLAERTGGTYSTLKVQPAELEDSGVYFCASSQVALGAYGYTFGSGTRLTVV.

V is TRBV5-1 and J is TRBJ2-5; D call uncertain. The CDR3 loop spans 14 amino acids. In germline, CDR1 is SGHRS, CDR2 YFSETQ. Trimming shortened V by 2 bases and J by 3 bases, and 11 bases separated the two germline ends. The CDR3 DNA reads TGCGCCAGCAGCTTACCCGGGTCGGAAGAGACCCAGTACTTC. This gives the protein CASSLPGSEETQYF.

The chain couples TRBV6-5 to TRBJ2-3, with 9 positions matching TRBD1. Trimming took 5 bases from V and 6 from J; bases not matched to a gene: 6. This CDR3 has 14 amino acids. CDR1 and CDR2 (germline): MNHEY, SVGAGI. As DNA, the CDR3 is TGTGCCAGCAGTCCGGGGACAGGGCGGGATACGCAGTATTTT. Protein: CASSPGTGRDTQYF.

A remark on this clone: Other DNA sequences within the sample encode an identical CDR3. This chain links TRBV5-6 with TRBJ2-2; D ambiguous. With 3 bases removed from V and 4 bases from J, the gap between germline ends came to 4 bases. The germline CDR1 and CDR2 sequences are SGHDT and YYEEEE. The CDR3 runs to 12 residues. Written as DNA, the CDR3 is TGTGCCAGCAGCTCCAGCACCGGGGAGCTGTTTTTT. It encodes CASSSSTGELFF.

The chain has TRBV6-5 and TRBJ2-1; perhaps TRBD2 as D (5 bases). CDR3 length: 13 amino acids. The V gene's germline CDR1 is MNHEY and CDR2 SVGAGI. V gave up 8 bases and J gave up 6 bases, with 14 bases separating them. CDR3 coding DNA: TGTGCCAGCCTGCTAGATGGAGGCAATGAGCAGTTCTTC. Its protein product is CASLLDGGNEQFF.

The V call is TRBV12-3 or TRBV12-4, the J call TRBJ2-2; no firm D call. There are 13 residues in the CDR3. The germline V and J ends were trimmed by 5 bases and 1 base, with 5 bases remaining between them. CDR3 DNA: TGTGCCAGCAGTATACAGAACACCGGGGAGCTGTTTTTT. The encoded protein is CASSIQNTGELFF.

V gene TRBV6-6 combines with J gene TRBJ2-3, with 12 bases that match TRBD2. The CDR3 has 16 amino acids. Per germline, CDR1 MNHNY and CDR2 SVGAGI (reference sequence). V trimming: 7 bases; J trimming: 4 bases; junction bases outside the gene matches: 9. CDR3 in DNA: TGTGCCAGCACTGGAACTAGCGGGGGGATCTCAGATACGCAGTATTTT. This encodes CASTGTSGGISDTQYF.

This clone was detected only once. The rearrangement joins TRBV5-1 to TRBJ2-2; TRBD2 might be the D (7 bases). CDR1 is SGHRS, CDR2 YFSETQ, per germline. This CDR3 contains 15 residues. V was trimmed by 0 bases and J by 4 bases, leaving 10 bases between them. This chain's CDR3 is CASSLEGGRTGELFF. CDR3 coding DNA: TGCGCCAGCAGCTTGGAGGGGGGGCGCACCGGGGAGCTGTTTTTT.

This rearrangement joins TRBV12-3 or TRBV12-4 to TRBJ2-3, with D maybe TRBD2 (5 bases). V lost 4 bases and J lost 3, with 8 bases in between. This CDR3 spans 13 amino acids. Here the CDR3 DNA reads TGTGCCAGCAGTTCTCGGAGGACAGATACGCAGTATTTT. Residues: CASSSRRTDTQYF.

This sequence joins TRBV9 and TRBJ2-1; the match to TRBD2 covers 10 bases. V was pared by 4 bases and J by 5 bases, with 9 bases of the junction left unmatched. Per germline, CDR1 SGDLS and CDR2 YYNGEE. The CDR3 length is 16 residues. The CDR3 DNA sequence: TGTGCCAGCAGCATAACCGCTAGCGGGGGAAACAATGAGCAGTTCTTC. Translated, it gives CASSITASGGNNEQFF.

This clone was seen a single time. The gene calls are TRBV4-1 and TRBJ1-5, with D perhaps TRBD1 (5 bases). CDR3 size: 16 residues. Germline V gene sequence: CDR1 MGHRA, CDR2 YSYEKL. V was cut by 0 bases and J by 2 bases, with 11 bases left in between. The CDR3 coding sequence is TGCGCCAGCAGCCAAGATCCCCAGGGCCGCAATCAGCCCCAGCATTTT. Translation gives CASSQDPQGRNQPQHF.

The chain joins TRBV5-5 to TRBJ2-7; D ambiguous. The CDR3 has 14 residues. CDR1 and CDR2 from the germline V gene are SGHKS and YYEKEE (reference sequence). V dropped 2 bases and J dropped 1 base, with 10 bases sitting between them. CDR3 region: CASSFEWQSYEQYF. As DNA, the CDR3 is TGTGCCAGCAGCTTTGAATGGCAATCCTACGAGCAGTACTTC.

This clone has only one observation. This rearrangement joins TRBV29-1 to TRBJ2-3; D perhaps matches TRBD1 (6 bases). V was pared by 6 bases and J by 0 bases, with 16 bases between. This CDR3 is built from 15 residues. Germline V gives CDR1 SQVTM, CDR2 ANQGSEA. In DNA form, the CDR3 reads TGCAGCGTAGATACAGGGACCACTAGCACAGATACGCAGTATTTT. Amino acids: CSVDTGTTSTDTQYF.

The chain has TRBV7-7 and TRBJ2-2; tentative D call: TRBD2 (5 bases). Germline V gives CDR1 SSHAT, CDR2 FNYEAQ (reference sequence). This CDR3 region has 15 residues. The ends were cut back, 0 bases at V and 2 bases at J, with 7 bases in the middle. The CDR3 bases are TGTGCCAGCAGCTTAGCTAGCGTTAACACCGGGGAGCTGTTTTTT. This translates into CASSLASVNTGELFF.

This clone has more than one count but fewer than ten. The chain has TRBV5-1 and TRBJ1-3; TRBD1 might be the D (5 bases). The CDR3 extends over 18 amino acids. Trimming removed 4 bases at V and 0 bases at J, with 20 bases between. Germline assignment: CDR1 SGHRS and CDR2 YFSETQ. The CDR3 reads CASSPGLARSSSGNTIYF. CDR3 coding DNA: TGCGCCAGCAGCCCGGGACTGGCGCGATCCAGCTCTGGAAACACCATATATTTT.

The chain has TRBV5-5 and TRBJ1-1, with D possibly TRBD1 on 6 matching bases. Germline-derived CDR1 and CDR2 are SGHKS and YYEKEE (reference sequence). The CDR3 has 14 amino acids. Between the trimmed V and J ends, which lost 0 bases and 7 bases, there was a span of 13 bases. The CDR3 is CASSLVRGAGEAFF. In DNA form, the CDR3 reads TGTGCCAGCAGCTTGGTGCGGGGGGCAGGTGAAGCTTTCTTT.

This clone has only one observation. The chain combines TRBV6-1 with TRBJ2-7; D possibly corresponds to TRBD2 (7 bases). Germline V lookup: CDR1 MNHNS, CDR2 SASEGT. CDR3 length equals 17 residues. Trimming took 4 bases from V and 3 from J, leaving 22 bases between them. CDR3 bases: TGTGCCAGCAGTGGCCCCGCTTCGTGGGGGGGCAACTACGAGCAGTACTTC. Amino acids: CASSGPASWGGNYEQYF.

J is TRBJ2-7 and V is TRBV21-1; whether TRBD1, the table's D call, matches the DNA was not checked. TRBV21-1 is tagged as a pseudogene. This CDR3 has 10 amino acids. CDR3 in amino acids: CASSQYEQYV. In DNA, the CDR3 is TGTGCCAGCAGCCAGTACGAGCAGTACGTC.

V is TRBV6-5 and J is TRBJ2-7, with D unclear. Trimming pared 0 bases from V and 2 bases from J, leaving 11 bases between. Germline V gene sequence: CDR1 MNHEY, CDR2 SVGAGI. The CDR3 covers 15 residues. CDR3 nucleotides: TGTGCCAGCAGTTACTCGGATGACTTAGCCTACGAGCAGTACTTC. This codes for CASSYSDDLAYEQYF.

In DNA form, the CDR3 reads TGTGCCATCAGTGAGTCTTCCAGGGGCAAGGACGAGCAGTACTTC. Amino acids: CAISESSRGKDEQYF. The gene calls are TRBV10-3 and TRBJ2-7, with D possibly TRBD1 on 6 matching bases. The CDR3 length is 15 residues. The V gene's germline CDR1 is ENHRY and CDR2 SYGVKD. Trimming left V 0 bases short and J 5 bases short, with 14 bases between.

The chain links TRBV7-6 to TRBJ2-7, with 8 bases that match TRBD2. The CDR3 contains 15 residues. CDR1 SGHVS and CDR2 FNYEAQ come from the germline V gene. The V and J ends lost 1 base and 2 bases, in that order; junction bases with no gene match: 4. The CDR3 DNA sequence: TGTGCCAGCAGCTTAGATCAGCGGGGGCCCTACGAGCAGTACTTC. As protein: CASSLDQRGPYEQYF.

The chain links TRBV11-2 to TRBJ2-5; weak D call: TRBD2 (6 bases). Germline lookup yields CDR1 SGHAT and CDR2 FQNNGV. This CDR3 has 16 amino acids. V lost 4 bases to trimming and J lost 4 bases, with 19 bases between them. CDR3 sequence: CASSYEGLPQGETQYF. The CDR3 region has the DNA TGTGCCAGCAGCTACGAGGGACTCCCGCAGGGAGAGACCCAGTACTTC. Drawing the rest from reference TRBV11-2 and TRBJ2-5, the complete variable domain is EAGVAQSPRYKIIEKRQSVAFWCNPISGHATLYWYQQILGQGPKLLIQFQNNGVVDDSQLPKDRFSAERLKGVDSTLKIQPAKLEDSAVYLCASSYEGLPQGETQYFGPGTRLLVL.

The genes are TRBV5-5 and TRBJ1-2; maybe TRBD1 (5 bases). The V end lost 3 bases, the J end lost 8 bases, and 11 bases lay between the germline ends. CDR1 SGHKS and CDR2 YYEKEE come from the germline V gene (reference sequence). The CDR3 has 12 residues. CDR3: CASSWAGHGYTF. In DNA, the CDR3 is TGTGCCAGCAGCTGGGCAGGGCACGGCTACACCTTC.

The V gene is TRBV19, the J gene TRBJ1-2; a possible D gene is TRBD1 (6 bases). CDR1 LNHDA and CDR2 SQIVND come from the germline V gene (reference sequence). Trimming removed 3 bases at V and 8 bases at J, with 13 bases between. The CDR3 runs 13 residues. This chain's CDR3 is CASSMGAGGGYTF. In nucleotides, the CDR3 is TGTGCCAGTAGTATGGGGGCAGGAGGAGGCTACACCTTC.

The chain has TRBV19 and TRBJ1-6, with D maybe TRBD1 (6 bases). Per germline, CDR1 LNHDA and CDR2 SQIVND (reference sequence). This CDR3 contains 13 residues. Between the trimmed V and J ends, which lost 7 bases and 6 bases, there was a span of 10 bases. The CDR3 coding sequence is TGTGCCAGTAAGGACAGATTTAATTCACCCCTCCACTTT. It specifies CASKDRFNSPLHF.

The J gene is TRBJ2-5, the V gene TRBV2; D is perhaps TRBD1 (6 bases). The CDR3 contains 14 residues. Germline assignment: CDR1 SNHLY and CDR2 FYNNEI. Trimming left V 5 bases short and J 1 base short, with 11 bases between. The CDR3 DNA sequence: TGTGCCAGCAGTAGCCCAGGGGCCCAAGAGACCCAGTACTTC. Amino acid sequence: CASSSPGAQETQYF.

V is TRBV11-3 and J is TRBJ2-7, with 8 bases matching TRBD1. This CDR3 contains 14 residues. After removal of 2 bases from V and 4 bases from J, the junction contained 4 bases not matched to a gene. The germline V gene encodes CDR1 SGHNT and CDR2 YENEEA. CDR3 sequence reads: CASSLQGAPYEQYV. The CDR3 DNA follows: TGTGCCAGCAGCTTACAGGGGGCCCCATACGAGCAGTACGTC.